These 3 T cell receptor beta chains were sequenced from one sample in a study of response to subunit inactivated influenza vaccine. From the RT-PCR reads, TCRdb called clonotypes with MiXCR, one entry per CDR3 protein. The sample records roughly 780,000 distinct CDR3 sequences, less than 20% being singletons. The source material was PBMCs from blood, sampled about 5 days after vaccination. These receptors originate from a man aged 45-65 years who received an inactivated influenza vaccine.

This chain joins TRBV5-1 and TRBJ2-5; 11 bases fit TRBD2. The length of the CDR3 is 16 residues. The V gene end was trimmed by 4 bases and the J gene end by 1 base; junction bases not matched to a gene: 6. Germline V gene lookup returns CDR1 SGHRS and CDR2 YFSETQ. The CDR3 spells CASSIGLAGLQETQYF. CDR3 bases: TGCGCCAGCAGCATCGGACTAGCGGGCCTCCAAGAGACCCAGTACTTC.

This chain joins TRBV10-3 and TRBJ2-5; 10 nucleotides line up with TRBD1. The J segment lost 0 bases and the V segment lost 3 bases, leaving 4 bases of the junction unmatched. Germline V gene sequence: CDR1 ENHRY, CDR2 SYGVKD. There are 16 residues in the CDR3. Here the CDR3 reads CAISDPGQGYQETQYF. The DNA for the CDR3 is TGTGCCATCAGTGACCCGGGACAGGGGTACCAAGAGACCCAGTACTTC.

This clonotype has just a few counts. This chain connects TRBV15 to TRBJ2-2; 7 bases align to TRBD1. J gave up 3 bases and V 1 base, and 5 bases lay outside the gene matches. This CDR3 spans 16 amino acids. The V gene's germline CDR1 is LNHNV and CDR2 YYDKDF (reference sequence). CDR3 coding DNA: TGTGCCACCAGCAGAGCCGACAGGGCGGACACCGGGGAGCTGTTTTTT. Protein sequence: CATSRADRADTGELFF.